The clone carrying this T cell receptor (beta chain) was recorded many times. One entry per CDR3 protein results from TCRdb running MiXCR on the 5' RACE reads. The sample gives about 340,000 distinct CDR3 sequences, around a fifth of which show up once; around 23% is in the top ten. The germline V gene has CDR1 LNHNV and CDR2 YYDKDF (reference sequence). V was pared by 7 bases and J by 4 bases, with 15 bases between. The CDR3 runs 14 residues. The sample comes from a study of T-cell memory formation after mild COVID-19. J is TRBJ2-3 and V is TRBV15; D is tentatively TRBD1 or TRBD2 (7 bases each). The source of this sequence is a man between 18 and 29 years old who had mild COVID-19 (a few samples of this study predate the infection). Cell type and time point are not known. The sample comprised PBMCs or a T cell subset sorted from them (not recorded which). The CDR3 DNA is TGTGCCACCAACAGGGGAGGGGCGGCAGATACGCAGTATTTT. The encoded protein is CATNRGGAADTQYF.